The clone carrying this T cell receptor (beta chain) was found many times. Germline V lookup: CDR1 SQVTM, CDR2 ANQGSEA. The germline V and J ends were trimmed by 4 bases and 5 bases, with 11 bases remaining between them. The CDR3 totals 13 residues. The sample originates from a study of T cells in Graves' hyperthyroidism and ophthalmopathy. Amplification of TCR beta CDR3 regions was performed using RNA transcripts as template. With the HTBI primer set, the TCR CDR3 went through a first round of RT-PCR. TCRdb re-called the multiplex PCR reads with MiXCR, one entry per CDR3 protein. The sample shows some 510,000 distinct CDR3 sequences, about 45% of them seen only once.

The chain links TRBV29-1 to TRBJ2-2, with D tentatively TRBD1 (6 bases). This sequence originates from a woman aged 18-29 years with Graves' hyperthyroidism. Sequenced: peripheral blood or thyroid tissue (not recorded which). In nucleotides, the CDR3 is TGCAGCGTTGCTGTAGGGGGAACCGGGGAGCTGTTTTTT. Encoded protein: CSVAVGGTGELFF.